The 17 T cell receptor beta chains below were found in one sample sequenced in a study of T cell clonotyping in hematopoietic cell transplantation. Method: immunoSEQ multiplex PCR; TCRdb's copy keeps in-frame clones and lacks some. Among roughly 42,000 clones listed, around 95% were seen once. The sample was peripheral blood mononuclear cells. The receptors were sampled from a woman aged 45-60 years in good health. Some clones in this sample may be carry-over from other donors' samples.

V is TRBV19 and J is TRBJ1-4, with a tentative D call TRBD1 (5 bases). The CDR3 runs 13 residues. The germline V gene encodes CDR1 LNHDA and CDR2 SQIVND (reference sequence). Trimming took off 2 bases at V and 11 bases at J, with 12 bases between the two ends. Here the CDR3 DNA reads TGTGCCAGTAGTATAACGCAGGGTGGGAAACTGTTTTTT. Protein: CASSITQGGKLFF.

The chain combines TRBV5-1 with TRBJ1-6; D uncertain. V lost 0 bases and J 11 bases, leaving 12 bases between the germline ends. Germline V CDR1 and CDR2: SGHRS, YFSETQ. CDR3 length: 14 amino acids. The CDR3 spells CASSLGQPRAPLHF. The CDR3 DNA sequence: TGCGCCAGCAGCTTGGGTCAGCCGCGTGCACCCCTCCACTTT. Full variable domain (missing parts from reference TRBV5-1 and TRBJ1-6): KAGVTQTPRYLIKTRGQQVTLSCSPISGHRSVSWYQQTPGQGLQFLFEYFSETQRNKGNFPGRFSGRQFSNSRSEMNVSTLELGDSALYLCASSLGQPRAPLHFGNGTRLTVT.

This rearrangement joins TRBV7-3 to TRBJ2-3; perhaps TRBD2 as D (5 bases). V was trimmed by 2 bases and J by 5 bases, leaving 8 bases between them. Germline CDR1 is SGHTA and CDR2 is FQGTGA. The CDR3 extends over 13 amino acids. CDR3 loop: CASSLPDLDTQYF. The CDR3 DNA reads as TGTGCCAGCAGCTTACCGGACTTAGATACGCAGTATTTT.

The chain is built from TRBV7-9 and TRBJ2-5; the D call may be TRBD1 or TRBD2 (5 bases each). V lost 3 bases to trimming and J lost 1 base, with 9 bases between them. Germline-derived CDR1 and CDR2 are SEHNR and FQNEAQ (reference sequence). CDR3 length: 14 residues. The CDR3 nucleotides are TGTGCCAGCAGCTTCGGGGCAGTCCAAGAGACCCAGTACTTC. It encodes CASSFGAVQETQYF.

The gene calls are TRBV29-1 and TRBJ2-3; D unclear. This CDR3 has 17 amino acids. V lost 0 bases and J lost 1, with 17 bases in between. Germline assignment: CDR1 SQVTM and CDR2 ANQGSEA. CDR3 residues: CSVEDQLCVRCTDTQYF. The CDR3 region has the DNA TGCAGCGTTGAAGATCAATTGTGTGTCAGATGCACAGATACGCAGTATTTT.

The chain combines TRBV7-6 with TRBJ1-1; tentatively, D is TRBD1 (5 bases). The germline CDR1 and CDR2 sequences are SGHVS and FNYEAQ. The length of the CDR3 is 15 residues. Trimming removed 4 bases at V and 0 bases at J, with 12 bases between. In DNA, the CDR3 is TGTGCCAGCAGCTCTGAAGGGGTGGTGAACACTGAAGCTTTCTTT. It encodes CASSSEGVVNTEAFF.

The V and J genes are TRBV7-9 and TRBJ2-3; no clear D. V was clipped by 0 bases and J by 1 base, with 8 bases between them. The germline V gene has CDR1 SEHNR and CDR2 FQNEAQ (reference sequence). The CDR3 spans 15 residues. The CDR3 is CASSLASGGTDTQYF. In DNA form, the CDR3 reads TGTGCCAGCAGCTTAGCTAGTGGTGGCACAGATACGCAGTATTTT.

The rearrangement joins TRBV11-2 to TRBJ2-5, with a tentative D call TRBD2 (6 bases). The CDR3 runs 14 residues. Trimming removed 0 bases from V and 7 bases from J, with 12 bases in between. The V gene's germline CDR1 is SGHAT and CDR2 FQNNGV. The chain's CDR3 is CASSLDPLGGTQYF. CDR3 bases: TGTGCCAGCAGCTTAGATCCTTTGGGGGGGACCCAGTACTTC.

The V call is TRBV4-1, the J call TRBJ2-1; weak D call: TRBD1 (6 bases). The V gene lost 0 bases and the J gene lost 0 bases, with 9 bases spanning the gap. CDR1 is MGHRA and CDR2 is YSYEKL in the germline V gene. CDR3 size: 16 residues. CDR3 nucleotides: TGCGCCAGCAGCCAAGATGAGGACAGCTCCTACAATGAGCAGTTCTTC. It translates to CASSQDEDSSYNEQFF.

J is TRBJ1-4 and V is TRBV7-2; perhaps TRBD1 as D (6 bases). The CDR3 is 16 amino acids. The V end lost 1 base, the J end lost 6 bases, and 15 bases lay between the germline ends. Germline-derived CDR1 and CDR2 are SGHTA and FQGNSA. In DNA, the CDR3 is TGTGCCAGCAGCTTAGAAAGGGGGAGGGGCGATGAAAAACTGTTTTTT. Amino acid sequence: CASSLERGRGDEKLFF.

The chain is built from TRBV6-5 and TRBJ2-1, with 7 bases identical to TRBD1. Germline-derived CDR1 and CDR2 are MNHEY and SVGAGI. V lost 5 bases, J lost 11 bases, and 12 bases stayed unmatched. The CDR3 is 14 residues long. The CDR3 nucleotides are TGTGCCAGCAGTCAGGGGACAGAGAGCCCTAAGCAGTTCTTC. Translating it yields CASSQGTESPKQFF.

This clone was seen only once. The chain is built from TRBV7-2 and TRBJ2-3; 7 bases are shared with TRBD2. Germline V gives CDR1 SGHTA, CDR2 FQGNSA. Trimming removed 7 bases from V and 4 bases from J; junction bases left unmatched: 11. The CDR3 extends over 15 amino acids. This CDR3 reads CASTVGSGHSDTQYF. CDR3 coding DNA: TGTGCCAGCACGGTTGGTAGCGGGCACTCAGATACGCAGTATTTT.

This clone is a singleton in its sample. The chain is built from TRBV6-5 and TRBJ2-6, with unresolved D. The CDR3 sequence is 12 residues long. Germline V CDR1 and CDR2: MNHEY, SVGAGI. V lost 5 bases and J 4 bases, leaving 3 bases between the germline ends. The CDR3 here is CASSAGANVLTF. CDR3 DNA: TGTGCCAGCAGTGCCGGGGCCAACGTCCTGACTTTC.

The CDR3 nucleotides are TGTGCCAGCAGCCTTACAGGTGATTACGAGCAGTACTTC. Translated: CASSLTGDYEQYF. The chain joins TRBV7-2 to TRBJ2-7; D perhaps matches TRBD1 (5 bases). CDR3 length: 13 residues. Germline V gene data show CDR1 as SGHTA and CDR2 as FQGNSA. V was clipped by 5 bases and J by 4 bases, with 12 bases between them.

V and J are TRBV7-9 and TRBJ1-2; possible D gene TRBD1, 5 bases. Germline CDR1 is SEHNR and CDR2 is FQNEAQ (reference sequence). This CDR3 spans 14 amino acids. The V end was cut by 2 bases, the J end by 6 bases, with 13 bases between. This chain's CDR3 is CASSLYLGQDGYTF. The CDR3 nucleotides read TGTGCCAGCAGCTTATACTTAGGACAAGATGGCTACACCTTC.

This clone was detected once. This chain uses TRBV30 with TRBJ2-5, with D possibly matching TRBD2 (6 bases). V was trimmed by 5 bases and J by 5 bases, leaving 12 bases between them. The germline CDR1 and CDR2 sequences are GTSNPN and SVGIG (reference sequence). There are 12 residues in the CDR3. The CDR3 coding sequence is TGTGCCTGGGGCCGGGACTCGGAGACCCAGTACTTC. Residues: CAWGRDSETQYF.

The V gene is TRBV29-1, the J gene TRBJ2-7; a possible D gene is TRBD2 (5 bases). V dropped 6 bases and J dropped 6 bases, with 15 bases sitting between them. The CDR3 covers 12 residues. CDR1 and CDR2 (germline): SQVTM, ANQGSEA. The CDR3 is CSVNRGGSEQYF. Written as DNA, the CDR3 is TGCAGCGTCAATAGAGGAGGTAGCGAGCAGTACTTC.